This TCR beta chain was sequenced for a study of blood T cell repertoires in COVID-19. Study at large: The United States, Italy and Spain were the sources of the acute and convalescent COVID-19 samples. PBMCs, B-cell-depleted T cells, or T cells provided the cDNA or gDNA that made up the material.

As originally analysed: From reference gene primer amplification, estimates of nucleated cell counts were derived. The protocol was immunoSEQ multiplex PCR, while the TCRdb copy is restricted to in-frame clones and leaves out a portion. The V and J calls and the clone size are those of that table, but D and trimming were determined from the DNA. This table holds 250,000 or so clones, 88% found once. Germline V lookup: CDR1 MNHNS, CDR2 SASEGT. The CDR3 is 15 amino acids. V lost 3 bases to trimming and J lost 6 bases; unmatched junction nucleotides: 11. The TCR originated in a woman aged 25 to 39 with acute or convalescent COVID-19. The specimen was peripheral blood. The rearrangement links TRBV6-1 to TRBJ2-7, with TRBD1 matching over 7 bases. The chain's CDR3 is CASSEGPDRFSEQYF. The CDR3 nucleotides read TGTGCCAGCAGTGAGGGCCCGGACAGGTTTTCCGAGCAGTACTTC.